This T cell receptor beta chain stems from a study of metastatic and nonmetastatic thyroid tumors. Study-wide context: Samples came from malignant and benign thyroid patients, and repertoires were compared across blood and tumor or nodule tissue.

This clone is medium-sized (0.01 to 0.1%) within its sample. Its target is not known. None of the patients had undergone any treatment ahead of thyroid surgery. Study results and limitations: It was reportedly found that TCR beta diversity was significantly higher in malignant thyroid tumors than in benign nodules, a difference seen in both blood and tumor samples.

CDR3 length: 15 residues. Germline V gene data show CDR1 as DFQATT and CDR2 as SNEGSKA (reference sequence). V shed 3 bases and J 4 bases; nucleotides not matched to a gene: 7. Original processing methods: Researchers built a distant-metastasis classifier for papillary thyroid cancer that drew on CDR3 differences across clinicopathological groups. TCRdb recomputed clones from the PCR reads via MiXCR. These V and J calls are TCRdb output, not the study's own analysis. Of more than 40,000 clones in the sample, more than 3% were seen once. The sample comprised blood. The chain has TRBV20-1 and TRBJ2-3; 10 positions match TRBD1. The TCR originated in a female donor with papillary thyroid cancer or a benign thyroid nodule (not recorded which). Some clones in this sample may be carry-over from other donors' samples. In nucleotides, the CDR3 is TGCAGTGCTAGCCGACAGGGGGCGCTTTCAGATACGCAGTATTTT. Translation: CSASRQGALSDTQYF.